This T cell receptor beta chain was observed in a study of neurological immune-mediated disorders. Unsorted libraries were derived from 2 million PBMCs stored at -80 C. This clonotype was seen repeatedly, ten times or more. From germline, CDR1 is MNHEY and CDR2 SVGAGI. The CDR3 runs 13 residues. Deletions cut 5 bases from V and 2 bases from J, with 10 bases between. The cDNA came from 5'RACE, which used 10-nucleotide random UMIs. TCRdb fed the 5' RACE reads into MiXCR, producing one record per CDR3 protein. Of about 46,000 distinct CDR3 sequences in the sample, 3% were seen once. V usage is TRBV6-5 and J usage is TRBJ2-7; D remains unclear. This TCR was sampled from a woman in her fifties or sixties with multiple sclerosis. Sequencing was done on a sample of PBMCs. The CDR3 coding sequence is TGTGCCAGCAGTCCGGACGGCACCTACGAGCAGTACTTC. It specifies CASSPDGTYEQYF.